A single sample is the source of the 4 T cell receptor beta chains below, sequenced in a study of blood T cell repertoires in COVID-19. Assay: immunoSEQ multiplex PCR; the TCRdb copy retains only in-frame clones and omits some. The sample records about 230,000 clones, nearly 90% being singletons. The sequencing input was PBMCs or T cells enriched from blood (not recorded which). The receptors originated from a woman aged 25 to 39 with acute COVID-19.

This clone was observed once. V usage is TRBV6-4 and J usage is TRBJ2-3; the match to TRBD2 covers 12 bases. After removal of 6 bases from V and 5 bases from J, the junction contained 3 bases not matched to a gene. CDR1 and CDR2 (germline): MRHNA, SNTAGT. The CDR3 is made up of 14 amino acids. The CDR3 nucleotides read TGTGCCAGCAGCCGACTAGCGGGGGAAGATACGCAGTATTTT. This codes for CASSRLAGEDTQYF.

The rearrangement links TRBV19 to TRBJ2-7; tentative D call: TRBD1 (5 bases). Germline assignment: CDR1 LNHDA and CDR2 SQIVND (reference sequence). The CDR3 contains 12 residues. Deletions cut 4 bases from V and 2 bases from J, with 6 bases between. The CDR3 bases are TGTGCCAGTAGTAAGGGGACCTACGAGCAGTACTTC. Translated, it gives CASSKGTYEQYF.

The V and J genes are TRBV7-6 and TRBJ2-2; 11 bases line up with TRBD2. This CDR3 has 16 amino acids. Trimming removed 1 base from V and 9 bases from J; junction bases left unmatched: 7. Germline V gene sequence: CDR1 SGHVS, CDR2 FNYEAQ. CDR3 loop: CASSLVPSGGLWELFF. For the CDR3, the DNA is TGTGCCAGCAGCTTAGTTCCTAGCGGGGGGCTCTGGGAGCTGTTTTTT.

The chain recombines TRBV7-2 with TRBJ1-1; no definite D call. With 4 bases removed from V and 2 bases from J, the gap between germline ends came to 14 bases. Looked up from germline, CDR1 is SGHTA and CDR2 is FQGNSA. The CDR3 contains 15 residues. The CDR3, as DNA: TGTGCCAGCAGCTCCAATGCGGGATCAAACACTGAAGCTTTCTTT. Its translation is CASSSNAGSNTEAFF.